A single sample is the source of the 9 T cell receptor beta chains below, sequenced in a study of T cell repertoires in cytomegalovirus infection. From the reads, TCRdb called clonotypes with MiXCR, one entry per CDR3 protein. The table lists roughly 760,000 distinct CDR3 sequences, about 40% of them singletons. Material for sequencing was PBMCs. The receptors shown here come from a human donor in good health (CMV status not recorded). Some clones in this sample may be carry-over from other donors' samples.

The CDR3 DNA is TGTGCCAGCAGCTTAGCGCTGGGAGACAGGGTGGCCAAAAACATTCAGTACTTC. It is translated as CASSLALGDRVAKNIQYF. The rearrangement links TRBV7-8 to TRBJ2-4; 7 bases fit TRBD1. CDR1 and CDR2 (germline): SGHVS, FQNEAQ. The CDR3 sequence is 18 residues long. The V gene end was trimmed by 0 bases and the J gene end by 1 base; junction bases not matched to a gene: 9.

The rearrangement links TRBV19 to TRBJ1-1; TRBD1 matches at 7 bases. Germline lookup yields CDR1 LNHDA and CDR2 SQIVND (reference sequence). The CDR3 sequence is 14 residues long. Losses at the gene ends were 8 bases for V and 8 bases for J; bases not matched to a gene: 14. The CDR3 sequence is CASVVGQVPPEAFF. The CDR3 DNA reads TGTGCCAGTGTGGTTGGACAGGTCCCACCGGAAGCTTTCTTT.

The chain links TRBV10-2 to TRBJ1-5; no firm D call. From germline, CDR1 is WSHSY and CDR2 SAAADI. The CDR3 consists of 13 residues. Between the trimmed V and J ends, which lost 6 bases and 4 bases, there was a span of 10 bases. CDR3 sequence: CASRGRENQPQHF. The CDR3, as DNA: TGCGCCAGCAGGGGGAGGGAAAATCAGCCCCAGCATTTT.

The V gene is TRBV7-4, the J gene TRBJ1-4, with 7 bases aligning to TRBD1. The CDR3 sequence is 16 residues long. The ends lost 1 base at V and 7 bases at J; junction bases unmatched: 9. CDR1 and CDR2 from the germline V gene are SGHVT and SQSDAQ. CDR3: CASSLGTGARGEKLFF. CDR3 coding DNA: TGTGCCAGCAGCTTAGGCACAGGGGCCCGGGGTGAAAAACTGTTTTTT.

V usage is TRBV12-3 or TRBV12-4 and J usage is TRBJ2-5; D may be TRBD1 (5 bases). The V gene lost 6 bases and the J gene lost 1 base, with 15 bases spanning the gap. There are 15 residues in the CDR3. The CDR3 reads CASSVQNRIQETQYF. The CDR3 DNA reads TGTGCCAGCAGCGTCCAGAACAGGATCCAAGAGACCCAGTACTTC.

The chain couples TRBV28 to TRBJ1-6; tentatively, D is TRBD1 (6 bases). V was cut by 5 bases and J by 9 bases, with 11 bases left in between. Looked up from germline, CDR1 is MDHEN and CDR2 is SYDVKM. This CDR3 spans 13 amino acids. CDR3 nucleotide sequence: TGTGCCAGCAGTGCCCTACAGGGTTCACCCCTCCACTTT. This gives the protein CASSALQGSPLHF.

V gene TRBV24-1 combines with J gene TRBJ2-1; D possibly corresponds to TRBD1 (6 bases). The V end was cut by 4 bases, the J end by 8 bases, with 17 bases between. Germline assignment: CDR1 KGHDR and CDR2 SFDVKD. CDR3 size: 15 residues. The CDR3, as DNA: TGTGCCACCAGTGAGATGGACAGCTTTGTCGATGAGCAGTTCTTC. Protein: CATSEMDSFVDEQFF.

V usage is TRBV28 and J usage is TRBJ1-4; 10 bases match TRBD1. Losses at the gene ends were 8 bases for V and 4 bases for J; bases not matched to a gene: 10. The germline V gene encodes CDR1 MDHEN and CDR2 SYDVKM. The CDR3 length is 16 residues. CDR3 sequence (DNA): TGTGCCAGCGCGGAGACAGGGGGCGCCGGTAATGAAAAACTGTTTTTT. Protein product: CASAETGGAGNEKLFF.

This clonotype was observed at least ten times. J is TRBJ1-2 and V is TRBV14; the D is unclear. Between the trimmed V and J ends, which lost 1 base and 2 bases, there was a span of 11 bases. The CDR3 contains 15 residues. CDR1 and CDR2 (germline): SGHDN, FVKESK. CDR3 in DNA: TGTGCCAGCAGCCAAGGGGGAGACCCGAACTATGGCTACACCTTC. Translation gives CASSQGGDPNYGYTF.